This TCR beta chain was identified during a study of cytomegalovirus exposure and HLA in healthy donors. The PCR had 60 Vbeta and 13 Jbeta primers. The protocol was immunoSEQ multiplex PCR, while the TCRdb copy is restricted to in-frame clones and leaves out a portion. The data contain 100,000 to 120,000 clones, 76% of them singletons. This CDR3 is 14 amino acids long. Germline V gives CDR1 SGHTA, CDR2 FQGNSA. Trimming cost V 5 bases and J 8 bases, with 18 bases left between them. This clonotype originated in a man between 35 and 55 years old in good health and CMV-seropositive. The sequencing input was PBMCs. J is TRBJ1-2 and V is TRBV7-2; D unresolved. This chain's CDR3 is CASSTGSETGGYTF. The CDR3 coding sequence is TGTGCCAGCAGCACCGGCAGCGAAACGGGGGGCTACACCTTC.